This T cell receptor (beta chain) was sequenced during a study of CD8+CD57+ T cells in acquired aplastic anemia. Trimming removed 10 bases from V and 4 bases from J; junction bases left unmatched: 12. The CDR3 consists of 15 residues. Germline CDR1 and CDR2: SGHTA and FQGNSA. CDR3 and TCR beta VDJ profiling relied on a genomic DNA template. Using its own MiXCR run on the reads, TCRdb lists one record per CDR3 protein. The table has about 210,000 distinct CDR3 sequences, approximately 60% seen once. There are a few counts of this clonotype. Input material: sorted CD4+, CD8+, or CD8+CD57+ T cells (not recorded which) from PBMCs. The chain combines TRBV7-2 with TRBJ2-5; 10 bases match TRBD1. The TCR was taken from a human donor in good health. CDR3 nucleotides: TGTGCCATCAGTGAGGGACAGGGGACGGCAGAGACCCAGTACTTC. Encoded protein: CAISEGQGTAETQYF.